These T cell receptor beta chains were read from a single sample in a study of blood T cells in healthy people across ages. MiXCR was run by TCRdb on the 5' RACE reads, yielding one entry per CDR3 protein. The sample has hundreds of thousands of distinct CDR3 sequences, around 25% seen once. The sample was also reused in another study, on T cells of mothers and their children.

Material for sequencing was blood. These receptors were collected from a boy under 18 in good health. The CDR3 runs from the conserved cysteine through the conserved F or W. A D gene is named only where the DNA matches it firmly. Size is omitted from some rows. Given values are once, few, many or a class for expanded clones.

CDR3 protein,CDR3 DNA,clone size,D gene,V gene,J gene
CASSAYRGQVNEQFF,TGTGCCAGCAGTGCTTACAGGGGGCAGGTCAATGAGCAGTTCTTC,few,TRBD1,TRBV25-1,TRBJ2-1
CSVEFPGRNGEQYF,TGCAGCGTTGAATTCCCGGGACGGAACGGCGAGCAGTACTTC,.,.,TRBV29-1,TRBJ2-7
CASSQDQTGYSNQPQHF,TGCGCCAGCAGCCAAGACCAGACGGGGTATAGCAATCAGCCCCAGCATTTT,.,.,TRBV4-1,TRBJ1-5
CATSDSLGEIYGYTF,TGTGCCACCAGTGATTCCCTTGGGGAGATCTATGGCTACACCTTC,.,.,TRBV24-1,TRBJ1-2
CASSSRRGFRATNEKLFF,TGTGCTAGCAGCTCCCGGCGGGGGTTTAGGGCAACTAATGAAAAACTGTTTTTT,few,.,TRBV7-7,TRBJ1-4
CASREDSQVYEQYF,TGCGCCAGCAGGGAGGACAGCCAGGTCTACGAGCAGTACTTC,.,.,TRBV5-1,TRBJ2-7
CSARDLLDSYEQYF,TGCAGTGCTAGAGATCTGCTAGACTCCTACGAGCAGTACTTC,few,.,TRBV20-1,TRBJ2-7
CASSYTGDGGYTF,TGTGCCAGCAGCTACACAGGGGATGGTGGCTACACCTTC,few,TRBD1,TRBV7-9,TRBJ1-2
CASSQGTSAGWFGETQYF,TGCGCCAGCAGCCAAGGAACGAGTGCGGGATGGTTCGGAGAGACCCAGTACTTC,.,.,TRBV4-3,TRBJ2-5
CATIDRAGNTEAFF,TGTGCCACGATCGACAGGGCTGGTAACACTGAAGCTTTCTTT,.,TRBD1,TRBV6-2/TRBV6-3,TRBJ1-1
CASRHWGDQETQYF,TGTGCCAGCAGGCATTGGGGGGACCAAGAGACCCAGTACTTC,few,.,TRBV28,TRBJ2-5
CASSGRTGHYEQYF,TGTGCCAGCAGTGGGCGGACGGGGCACTACGAGCAGTACTTC,.,.,TRBV6-1,TRBJ2-7
CASSLDLAGGTDTQYF,TGTGCCAGCAGCTTGGATCTAGCGGGAGGCACAGATACGCAGTATTTT,.,TRBD2,TRBV5-5,TRBJ2-3
CATSVPGQGTTDTQYF,TGTGCCACCAGTGTACCGGGACAGGGTACCACAGATACGCAGTATTTT,.,TRBD1,TRBV24-1,TRBJ2-3
CASSQDRGWSSGANVLTF,TGCGCCAGCAGCCAAGATCGGGGGTGGAGCTCTGGGGCCAACGTCCTGACTTTC,.,.,TRBV4-3,TRBJ2-6
CSFLDTNEKLFF,TGCAGCTTTTTGGACACAAATGAAAAACTGTTTTTT,few,.,TRBV29-1,TRBJ1-4
CASSRTTDTQYF,TGCGCCAGCAGCCGAACAACAGATACGCAGTATTTT,many,.,TRBV5-1,TRBJ2-3
CASSSPLGQGRSGANVLTF,TGTGCCAGCAGCTCCCCACTCGGCCAGGGTCGCTCTGGGGCCAACGTCCTGACTTTC,.,.,TRBV7-9,TRBJ2-6
CASSLMTDTQYF,TGTGCCAGCAGCTTGATGACAGATACGCAGTATTTT,.,.,TRBV7-2,TRBJ2-3
CASSSHQSGISLSDTQYF,TGTGCCAGCAGTTCTCACCAATCAGGGATTTCGCTATCAGATACGCAGTATTTT,once,.,TRBV12-3/TRBV12-4,TRBJ2-3
CASSSGATDTQDF,TGTGCCAGCTCATCAGGGGCCACAGATACGCAGGATTTT,.,.,TRBV28,TRBJ2-3
CASSLRGPGGELFF,TGTGCCAGCAGCTTAAGAGGGCCCGGGGGGGAACTGTTTTTT,few,.,TRBV7-2,TRBJ1-4
CSVEEGTTNEKLFF,TGCAGCGTTGAAGAGGGAACAACTAATGAAAAACTGTTTTTT,many,.,TRBV29-1,TRBJ1-4
CASSFDTRSDTQYF,TGTGCCAGCAGTTTCGATACTAGGTCAGATACGCAGTATTTT,.,.,TRBV6-2/TRBV6-3,TRBJ2-3
CASSFPSESETQYF,TGTGCCAGCAGTTTCCCTAGCGAGTCGGAGACCCAGTACTTC,.,.,TRBV12-3/TRBV12-4,TRBJ2-5
CASSTDGGIGNTIYF,TGTGCCAGTAGTACCGATGGGGGGATTGGAAACACCATATATTTT,few,.,TRBV19,TRBJ1-3
CASKGDFAYNEQFF,TGCGCCAGCAAGGGGGACTTCGCCTACAATGAGCAGTTCTTC,.,.,TRBV4-3,TRBJ2-1